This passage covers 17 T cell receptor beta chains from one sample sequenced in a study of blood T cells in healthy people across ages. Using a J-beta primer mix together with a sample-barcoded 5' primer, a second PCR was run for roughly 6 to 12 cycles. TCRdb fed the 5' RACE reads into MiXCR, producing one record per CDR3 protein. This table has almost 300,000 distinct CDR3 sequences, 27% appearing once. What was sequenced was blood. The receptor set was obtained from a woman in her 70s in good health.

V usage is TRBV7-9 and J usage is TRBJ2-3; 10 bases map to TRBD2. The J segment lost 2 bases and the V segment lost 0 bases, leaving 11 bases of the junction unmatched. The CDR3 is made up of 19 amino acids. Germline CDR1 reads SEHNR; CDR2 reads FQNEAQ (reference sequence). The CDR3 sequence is CASSLASSWTSGTTDTQYF. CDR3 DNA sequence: TGTGCCAGCAGCTTAGCATCTAGCTGGACTAGCGGCACCACAGATACGCAGTATTTT.

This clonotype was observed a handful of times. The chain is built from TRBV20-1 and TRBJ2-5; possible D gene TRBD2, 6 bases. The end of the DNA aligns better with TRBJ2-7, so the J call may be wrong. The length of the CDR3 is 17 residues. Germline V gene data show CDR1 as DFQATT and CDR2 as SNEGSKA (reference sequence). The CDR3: CSAQDATGGAPPYEQYF. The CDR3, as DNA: TGCAGTGCCCAAGATGCGACCGGGGGAGCCCCTCCCTACGAGCAGTACTTC.

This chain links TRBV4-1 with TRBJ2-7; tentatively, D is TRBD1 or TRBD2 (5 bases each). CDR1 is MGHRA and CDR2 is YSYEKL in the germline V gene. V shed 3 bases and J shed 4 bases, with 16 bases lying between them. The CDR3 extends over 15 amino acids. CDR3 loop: CASSQAGPGSYEQYF. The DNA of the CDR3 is TGCGCCAGCAGCCAGGCAGGGCCGGGGTCTTACGAGCAGTACTTC.

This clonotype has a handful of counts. CDR3 DNA: TGTGCCAGCAAAGGGACATTCTATGAAAAACTGTTTTTT. Its translation is CASKGTFYEKLFF. The rearrangement joins TRBV6-6 to TRBJ1-4; the D gene is possibly TRBD1 (6 bases). V was cut by 7 bases and J by 6 bases, with 12 bases left in between. Germline V CDR1 and CDR2: MNHNY, SVGAGI (reference sequence). This CDR3 has 13 residues.

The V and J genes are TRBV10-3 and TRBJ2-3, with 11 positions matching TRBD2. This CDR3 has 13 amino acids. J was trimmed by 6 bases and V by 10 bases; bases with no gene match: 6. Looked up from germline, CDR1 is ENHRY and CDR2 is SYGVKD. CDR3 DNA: TGTGCCACACTAGCGGGAGAAGGGGATACGCAGTATTTT. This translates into CATLAGEGDTQYF.

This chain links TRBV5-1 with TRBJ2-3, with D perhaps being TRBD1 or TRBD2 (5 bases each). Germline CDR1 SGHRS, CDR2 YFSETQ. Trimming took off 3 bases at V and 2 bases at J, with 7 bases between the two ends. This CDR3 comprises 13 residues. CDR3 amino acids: CASSWDLTDTQYF. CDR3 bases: TGCGCCAGCAGCTGGGACCTCACAGATACGCAGTATTTT.

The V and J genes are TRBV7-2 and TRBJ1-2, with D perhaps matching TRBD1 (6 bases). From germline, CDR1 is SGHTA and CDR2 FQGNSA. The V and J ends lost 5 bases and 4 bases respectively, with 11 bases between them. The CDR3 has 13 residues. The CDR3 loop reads CASSMTGGYGYTF. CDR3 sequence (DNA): TGTGCCAGCAGCATGACAGGCGGCTATGGCTACACCTTC.

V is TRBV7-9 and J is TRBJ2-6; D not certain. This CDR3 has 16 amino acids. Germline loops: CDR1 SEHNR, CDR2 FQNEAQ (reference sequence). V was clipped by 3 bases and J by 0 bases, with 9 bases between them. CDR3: CASSFLPGSGANVLTF. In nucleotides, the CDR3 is TGTGCCAGCAGCTTCCTTCCTGGCTCTGGGGCCAACGTCCTGACTTTC.

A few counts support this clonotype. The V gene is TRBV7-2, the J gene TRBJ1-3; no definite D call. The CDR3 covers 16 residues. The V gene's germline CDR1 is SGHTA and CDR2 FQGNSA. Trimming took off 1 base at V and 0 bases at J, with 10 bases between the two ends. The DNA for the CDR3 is TGTGCCAGCAGCTTAGGAACGCTCTTCTCTGGAAACACCATATATTTT. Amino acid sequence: CASSLGTLFSGNTIYF.

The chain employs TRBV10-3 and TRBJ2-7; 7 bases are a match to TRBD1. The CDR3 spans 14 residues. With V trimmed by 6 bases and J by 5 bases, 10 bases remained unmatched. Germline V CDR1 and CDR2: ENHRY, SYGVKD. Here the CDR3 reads CAISPGTVYDEQYF. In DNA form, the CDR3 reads TGTGCCATCAGCCCGGGGACAGTGTATGACGAGCAGTACTTC.

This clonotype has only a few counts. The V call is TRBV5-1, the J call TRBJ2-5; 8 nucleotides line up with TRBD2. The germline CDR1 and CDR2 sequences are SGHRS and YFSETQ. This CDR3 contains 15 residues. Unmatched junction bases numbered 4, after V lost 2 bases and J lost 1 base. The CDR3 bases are TGCGCCAGCAGCTTCACCGGGACTAGCCAAGAGACCCAGTACTTC. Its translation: CASSFTGTSQETQYF.

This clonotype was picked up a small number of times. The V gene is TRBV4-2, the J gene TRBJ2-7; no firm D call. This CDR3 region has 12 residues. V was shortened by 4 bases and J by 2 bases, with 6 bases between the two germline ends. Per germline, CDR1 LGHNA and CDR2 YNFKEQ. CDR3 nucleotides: TGTGCCAGCAGCCCCCGGGCCTACGAGCAGTACTTC. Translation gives CASSPRAYEQYF.

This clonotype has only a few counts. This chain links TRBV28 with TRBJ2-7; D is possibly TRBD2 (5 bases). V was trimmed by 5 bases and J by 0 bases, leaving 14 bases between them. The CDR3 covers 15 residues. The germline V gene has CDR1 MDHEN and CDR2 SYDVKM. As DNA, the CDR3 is TGTGCCAGCAGTCCCCCGGGAAAGAACTCCTACGAGCAGTACTTC. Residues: CASSPPGKNSYEQYF.

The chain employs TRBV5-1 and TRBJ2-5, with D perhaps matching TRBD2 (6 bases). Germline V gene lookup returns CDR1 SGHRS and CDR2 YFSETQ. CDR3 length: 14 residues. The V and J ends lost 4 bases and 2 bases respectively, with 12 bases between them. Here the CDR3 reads CASSGGTSQETQYF. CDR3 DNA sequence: TGCGCCAGCAGCGGGGGGACGTCACAAGAGACCCAGTACTTC.

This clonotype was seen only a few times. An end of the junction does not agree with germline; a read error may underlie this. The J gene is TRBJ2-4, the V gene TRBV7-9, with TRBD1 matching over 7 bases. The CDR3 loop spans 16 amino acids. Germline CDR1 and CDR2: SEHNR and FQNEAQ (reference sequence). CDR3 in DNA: TGTGCCGGCAGCCATGACAGGTTCCCAGGGGGAAACATTCAGTACTTC. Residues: CAGSHDRFPGGNIQYF.

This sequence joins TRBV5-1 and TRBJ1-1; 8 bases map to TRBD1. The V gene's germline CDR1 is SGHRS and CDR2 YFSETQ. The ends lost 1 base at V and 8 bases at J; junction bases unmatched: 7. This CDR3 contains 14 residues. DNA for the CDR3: TGCGCCAGCAGCTTGACAGGGGGAATGATCGAAGCTTTCTTT. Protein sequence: CASSLTGGMIEAFF. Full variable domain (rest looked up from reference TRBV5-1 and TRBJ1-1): KAGVTQTPRYLIKTRGQQVTLSCSPISGHRSVSWYQQTPGQGLQFLFEYFSETQRNKGNFPGRFSGRQFSNSRSEMNVSTLELGDSALYLCASSLTGGMIEAFFGQGTRLTVV.

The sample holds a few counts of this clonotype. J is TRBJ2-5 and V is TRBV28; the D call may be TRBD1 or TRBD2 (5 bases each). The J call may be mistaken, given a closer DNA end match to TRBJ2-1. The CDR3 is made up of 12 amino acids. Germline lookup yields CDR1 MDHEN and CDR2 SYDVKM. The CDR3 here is CASSLWGNEQFF. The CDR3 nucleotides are TGTGCCAGCAGTTTGTGGGGGAATGAGCAGTTCTTC.